Presented here are 2 T cell receptor beta chains from one specimen sequenced in a study of blood T cell repertoires in COVID-19. Using immunoSEQ multiplex PCR, the repertoire was profiled, and TCRdb retains in-frame clones only, with some absent. The data show about 200,000 clones, roughly four fifths seen once. The sample consisted of peripheral blood. These receptors all stem from a woman of 80 years or more with COVID-19, enrolled during active disease.

A single count supports this clone. The chain links TRBV6-1 to TRBJ1-2; D remains ambiguous. The CDR3 runs to 12 residues. Germline lookup yields CDR1 MNHNS and CDR2 SASEGT. Trimming shortened V by 2 bases and J by 8 bases, and 9 bases separated the two germline ends. CDR3 nucleotide sequence: TGTGCCAGCAGTGAACAGTGGTCCGGCTACACCTTC. Translating it yields CASSEQWSGYTF.

V and J are TRBV7-2 and TRBJ1-5; D gene ambiguous. V shed 4 bases and J shed 6 bases, with 16 bases lying between them. Germline V lookup: CDR1 SGHTA, CDR2 FQGNSA. The CDR3 contains 15 residues. The CDR3 DNA is TGTGCCAGCAGCTCTAGCGCTCTTATGGGTCAGCCCCAGCATTTT. Translated, it gives CASSSSALMGQPQHF.